A single sample is the source of the 27 T cell receptor beta chains below, sequenced in a study of blood T cell repertoires in COVID-19. Profiling relied on immunoSEQ multiplex PCR, and the TCRdb table lists in-frame clones only, not all of them. The table has about 210,000 clones, 85% seen once; the top ten hold about 0.91%. Material for sequencing was peripheral blood. These receptors were collected from a man aged 55-75 years with COVID-19, enrolled during active disease.

J is TRBJ1-1 and V is TRBV3-1 (or the pseudogene TRBV3-2), with 7 nucleotides matching TRBD1. V was clipped by 0 bases and J by 5 bases; unmatched bases: 3. The germline gives CDR1 LGHDT, CDR2 YNNKEL (reference sequence). This CDR3 has 14 amino acids. The CDR3 coding sequence is TGTGCCAGCAGCCAAGAAGGGGGCGAGACTGAAGCTTTCTTT. Protein: CASSQEGGETEAFF.

The V call is TRBV4-1, the J call TRBJ2-7; 9 nucleotides match TRBD2. V shed 4 bases, J shed 3 bases, and the junction held 10 bases outside the gene matches. Germline lookup yields CDR1 MGHRA and CDR2 YSYEKL. The CDR3 is made up of 16 amino acids. CDR3 sequence reads: CASSLRMTSGNYEQYF. The CDR3 DNA is TGCGCCAGCAGCCTCCGAATGACTAGCGGAAACTACGAGCAGTACTTC.

The V and J genes are TRBV27 and TRBJ2-2; no clear D gene. The germline V gene encodes CDR1 MNHEY and CDR2 SMNVEV (reference sequence). The CDR3 runs 13 residues. Trimming stripped 7 bases from V and 7 bases from J, with 13 bases between. For the CDR3, the DNA is TGTGCCAGCACCGCGATAGACAACGGGGAGCTGTTTTTT. Its protein is CASTAIDNGELFF.

This sequence joins TRBV4-1 and TRBJ2-1, with 8 bases identical to TRBD1. V lost 2 bases and J lost 8; bases outside the gene matches: 5. The CDR3 has 14 residues. Looked up from germline, CDR1 is MGHRA and CDR2 is YSYEKL. CDR3 sequence (DNA): TGCGCCAGCAGCCAAACAGACAGGGGACATGAGCAGTTCTTC. This encodes CASSQTDRGHEQFF.

The chain recombines TRBV7-9 with TRBJ1-2; D may be TRBD1 (6 bases). Germline V gene sequence: CDR1 SEHNR, CDR2 FQNEAQ (reference sequence). V was trimmed by 6 bases and J by 3 bases, leaving 26 bases between them. This CDR3 has 18 amino acids. The chain's CDR3 is CASRSTGTRNLGYYGYTF. CDR3 DNA sequence: TGTGCCAGCAGGTCCACCGGGACACGAAATTTAGGTTACTATGGCTACACCTTC.

The chain is built from TRBV2 and TRBJ1-5; 9 nucleotides align to TRBD1. The trim removed 3 bases at V and 5 bases at J, leaving 2 bases unmatched. Germline loops: CDR1 SNHLY, CDR2 FYNNEI. This CDR3 is built from 14 residues. The CDR3 region has the DNA TGTGCCAGCAGTGACAGGACAGGGGATCAGCCCCAGCATTTT. Its protein product is CASSDRTGDQPQHF.

J is TRBJ2-7 and V is TRBV25-1; 9 bases line up with TRBD1. This CDR3 region has 15 residues. From germline, CDR1 is MGHDK and CDR2 SYGVNS. The ends lost 3 bases at V and 4 bases at J; junction bases unmatched: 7. CDR3 coding DNA: TGTGCCAGCAGTGAGGTCGGACAGGGGAGGTACGAGCAGTACTTC. It codes for CASSEVGQGRYEQYF.

This chain connects TRBV29-1 to TRBJ1-2, with no clear D. The V and J ends lost 4 bases and 6 bases respectively, with 15 bases between them. This CDR3 has 13 residues. Germline assignment: CDR1 SQVTM and CDR2 ANQGSEA. CDR3 bases: TGCAGCGTTGGAGCTCGGTCGAGGGATGGCTACACCTTC. Its protein product is CSVGARSRDGYTF.

The chain uses TRBV5-8 and TRBJ1-2; D remains unclear. In germline, CDR1 is SGHTS, CDR2 YDEGEE. The CDR3 has 14 residues. V was trimmed by 2 bases and J by 4 bases, leaving 12 bases between them. The CDR3 region is CASSLSVISYGYTF. For the CDR3, the DNA is TGTGCCAGCAGCTTATCAGTTATCAGCTATGGCTACACCTTC.

The chain couples TRBV29-1 to TRBJ2-1; 7 bases match TRBD2. The CDR3 sequence is 13 residues long. J gave up 4 bases and V 5 bases, and 5 bases lay outside the gene matches. Germline CDR1 and CDR2: SQVTM and ANQGSEA. The CDR3 loop is CSVRGRVYNEQFF. The CDR3 nucleotides read TGCAGCGTTCGTGGGAGGGTGTACAATGAGCAGTTCTTC.

This clone occurred a few times. This chain joins TRBV7-8 and TRBJ1-5; 7 bases match TRBD1. The CDR3 loop spans 15 amino acids. The germline CDR1 and CDR2 sequences are SGHVS and FQNEAQ. V lost 1 base and J lost 4; bases outside the gene matches: 4. CDR3 sequence reads: CASSLVGRGNQPQHF. The CDR3, as DNA: TGTGCCAGCAGCTTAGTAGGCAGGGGGAATCAGCCCCAGCATTTT.

The rearrangement uses TRBV2 and TRBJ1-1, with D tentatively TRBD1 (5 bases). This CDR3 is 15 amino acids long. V was shortened by 4 bases and J by 0 bases, with 12 bases between the two germline ends. Germline V gene data show CDR1 as SNHLY and CDR2 as FYNNEI. The CDR3 coding sequence is TGTGCCAGCAGTGGGGGCAGCACAATGAACACTGAAGCTTTCTTT. This sequence encodes CASSGGSTMNTEAFF.

The J gene is TRBJ1-2, the V gene TRBV6-2 or TRBV6-3; D gene unclear. The CDR3 length is 15 residues. Trimming pared 6 bases from V and 7 bases from J, leaving 21 bases between. Germline V gene lookup returns CDR1 MNHEY and CDR2 SVGEGT. The CDR3 region is CASSIPGSSFVGYTF. The DNA for the CDR3 is TGTGCCAGCAGCATCCCCGGGTCGTCCTTTGTTGGCTACACCTTC.

The CDR3 reads CASSFRTDNEQFF. In DNA form, the CDR3 reads TGTGCCAGCAGTTTCCGAACAGACAATGAGCAGTTCTTC. This chain uses TRBV27 with TRBJ2-1; D gene unclear. V was pared by 3 bases and J by 5 bases, with 8 bases between. CDR1 and CDR2 (germline): MNHEY, SMNVEV (reference sequence). The CDR3 covers 13 residues.

In nucleotides, the CDR3 is TGTGCCAGCAAAGGGGGAAAGACTGAAGCTTTCTTT. Protein product: CASKGGKTEAFF. This chain uses TRBV28 with TRBJ1-1, with D maybe TRBD1 (6 bases). The germline V and J ends were trimmed by 7 bases and 5 bases, with 11 bases remaining between them. Germline values: CDR1 MDHEN, CDR2 SYDVKM. This CDR3 contains 12 residues.

The genes are TRBV3-1 (or the pseudogene TRBV3-2) and TRBJ2-7; 8 bases are a match to TRBD1. With 4 bases clipped from V and 5 bases from J, the junction kept 7 bases outside the gene matches. The CDR3 loop spans 14 amino acids. Germline loops: CDR1 LGHDT, CDR2 YNNKEL (reference sequence). CDR3 DNA: TGTGCCAGCAGCCTGGCAGGGGGCATTGACGAGCAGTACTTC. As protein: CASSLAGGIDEQYF.

V gene TRBV7-9 combines with J gene TRBJ1-1, with 7 bases matching TRBD1. The CDR3 consists of 13 residues. In germline, CDR1 is SEHNR, CDR2 FQNEAQ (reference sequence). Germline trimming cut 2 bases from V and 5 bases from J; bases unmatched to any gene: 2. The CDR3 loop reads CASSLKGATEAFF. CDR3 bases: TGTGCCAGCAGCTTAAAGGGGGCGACTGAAGCTTTCTTT.

The table lists this clone with a count of one. This chain uses TRBV7-9 with TRBJ2-7; 7 bases are shared with TRBD1. Trimming at V came to 4 bases and at J to 0 bases, leaving 6 bases not matched to a gene. Per germline, CDR1 SEHNR and CDR2 FQNEAQ (reference sequence). CDR3 length: 15 amino acids. The CDR3 spells CASSSPGTASYEQYF. The CDR3, as DNA: TGTGCCAGCAGCTCTCCCGGGACAGCCTCCTACGAGCAGTACTTC. Drawing the rest from reference TRBV7-9 and TRBJ2-7, the complete variable domain is DTGVSQNPRHKITKRGQNVTFRCDPISEHNRLYWYRQTLGQGPEFLTYFQNEAQLEKSRLLSDRFSAERPKGSFSTLEIQRTEQGDSAMYLCASSSPGTASYEQYFGPGTRLTVT.

The genes are TRBV19 and TRBJ1-5, with D unresolved. The germline CDR1 and CDR2 sequences are LNHDA and SQIVND (reference sequence). The CDR3 consists of 13 residues. Trimming took off 4 bases at V and 1 base at J, with 5 bases between the two ends. The CDR3, as DNA: TGTGCCAGTAGTACTGAGAGCAATCAGCCCCAGCATTTT. As protein: CASSTESNQPQHF.

The gene calls are TRBV7-8 and TRBJ1-6, with 8 nucleotides matching TRBD1. The CDR3 loop spans 17 amino acids. Germline values: CDR1 SGHVS, CDR2 FQNEAQ. Trimming cost V 6 bases and J 7 bases; bases outside gene matches: 14. CDR3: CASREDREVLRNSPLHF. As DNA, the CDR3 is TGTGCCAGCAGGGAGGACAGGGAGGTTCTTAGGAATTCACCCCTCCACTTT.

The rearrangement uses TRBV6-5 and TRBJ1-1; unclear D gene. This CDR3 is built from 13 residues. CDR1 MNHEY and CDR2 SVGAGI come from the germline V gene. The V end lost 4 bases, the J end lost 1 base, and 7 bases lay between the germline ends. CDR3 in amino acids: CASSSEGNTEAFF. The CDR3 nucleotides read TGTGCCAGCAGTTCAGAGGGGAACACTGAAGCTTTCTTT.

The chain carries TRBV27 and TRBJ2-7; tentatively, D is TRBD1 (6 bases). CDR1 is MNHEY and CDR2 is SMNVEV in the germline V gene (reference sequence). V lost 6 bases, J lost 1 base, and 16 bases lay in between. The CDR3 spans 15 residues. CDR3 DNA sequence: TGTGCCAGCAGCTCAGGGGAGAGGGGTTCCTACGAGCAGTACTTC. Translation gives CASSSGERGSYEQYF.

This clone has a single count. The chain combines TRBV6-2 or TRBV6-3 with TRBJ2-7; TRBD1 matches at 7 bases. CDR3 size: 14 residues. Germline trimming cut 0 bases from V and 6 bases from J; bases unmatched to any gene: 5. Per the germline V gene, CDR1 is MNHEY and CDR2 is SVGEGT. As DNA, the CDR3 is TGTGCCAGCAGTTACTCCGGGACAGTCCGCGAGCAGTACTTC. As protein: CASSYSGTVREQYF.

V gene TRBV18 combines with J gene TRBJ1-1, with D tentatively TRBD1 (6 bases). Trimming shortened V by 3 bases and J by 4 bases, and 15 bases separated the two germline ends. The CDR3 has 15 residues. Germline V CDR1 and CDR2: KGHSH, LQKENI. CDR3 region: CASSPNQGKGTEAFF. CDR3 coding DNA: TGTGCCAGCTCACCTAATCAGGGGAAAGGCACTGAAGCTTTCTTT.

The V and J genes are TRBV14 and TRBJ1-4; D remains unclear. Germline CDR1 is SGHDN and CDR2 is FVKESK. The CDR3 sequence is 14 residues long. Trimming took off 4 bases at V and 0 bases at J, with 6 bases between the two ends. The CDR3 nucleotides are TGTGCCAGCAGCCGACGGGCAACTAATGAAAAACTGTTTTTT. This translates into CASSRRATNEKLFF.

The chain joins TRBV5-1 to TRBJ2-5; 11 nucleotides line up with TRBD2. Trimming took 0 bases from V and 4 from J; bases not matched to a gene: 11. The CDR3 runs 18 residues. CDR1 and CDR2 from the germline V gene are SGHRS and YFSETQ. This CDR3 is CASSLAALAGAGGETQYF. The CDR3 DNA is TGCGCCAGCAGCTTGGCCGCACTAGCGGGGGCCGGGGGAGAGACCCAGTACTTC.

This clone was recorded at least ten times. The chain's CDR3 is CASSLSRTLSNQPQHF. The DNA for the CDR3 is TGTGCCAGCAGCTTAAGCCGGACACTTAGCAATCAGCCCCAGCATTTT. The chain has TRBV7-8 and TRBJ1-5; tentative D call: TRBD1 (5 bases). From germline, CDR1 is SGHVS and CDR2 FQNEAQ. Trimming took 2 bases from V and 0 from J, leaving 11 bases between them. CDR3 size: 16 residues. The full variable domain, rest sourced from reference TRBV7-8 and TRBJ1-5, is GAGVSQSPRYKVAKRGQDVALRCDPISGHVSLFWYQQALGQGPEFLTYFQNEAQLDKSGLPSDRFFAERPEGSVSTLKIQRTQQEDSAVYLCASSLSRTLSNQPQHFGDGTRLSIL.